This entry lists 30 T cell receptor beta chains sequenced from one sample in a study of blood T cell repertoires in COVID-19. TCRdb's copy holds only in-frame clones and misses some; the assay was immunoSEQ multiplex PCR. The sample lists a few hundred thousand clones, 85% to 90% occurring once. Sequencing input: peripheral blood. Receptors originate from a woman aged 50 to 60 with COVID-19, enrolled during active disease.

This chain joins TRBV5-1 and TRBJ2-7, with 9 bases matching TRBD2. Germline CDR1 reads SGHRS; CDR2 reads YFSETQ. The CDR3 runs to 17 residues. V gave up 4 bases and J gave up 4 bases; unmatched junction bases: 15. CDR3 sequence reads: CASSRRRSGSPAYEQYF. The CDR3 DNA follows: TGCGCCAGCAGCAGGAGGCGTAGCGGGAGCCCCGCTTACGAGCAGTACTTC.

Here the CDR3 reads CASSQGAEQFF. The CDR3 bases are TGTGCCAGCAGCCAAGGGGCCGAGCAGTTCTTC. This chain links TRBV3-1 (or the pseudogene TRBV3-2) with TRBJ2-1; D call uncertain. Germline values: CDR1 LGHDT, CDR2 YNNKEL (reference sequence). Trimming took off 1 base at V and 10 bases at J, with 5 bases between the two ends. This CDR3 spans 11 amino acids.

The rearrangement links TRBV6-2 or TRBV6-3 to TRBJ2-2, with D possibly being TRBD2 (6 bases). With 3 bases removed from V and 4 bases from J, the gap between germline ends came to 9 bases. In germline, CDR1 is MNHEY, CDR2 SVGEGT. The CDR3 totals 14 residues. In DNA, the CDR3 is TGTGCCAGCAGTTATCTGGGACTCACCGGGGAGCTGTTTTTT. Protein product: CASSYLGLTGELFF.

The chain combines TRBV6-5 with TRBJ1-5; 7 bases fit TRBD1. With V trimmed by 3 bases and J by 1 base, 6 bases remained unmatched. The germline CDR1 and CDR2 sequences are MNHEY and SVGAGI. CDR3 size: 16 residues. CDR3 in DNA: TGTGCCAGCAGTTATTGGGGGACAGAGAGCAATCAGCCCCAGCATTTT. Translating gives CASSYWGTESNQPQHF.

The rearrangement links TRBV6-2 or TRBV6-3 to TRBJ2-7, with TRBD2 as a possible D gene (5 bases). The CDR3 totals 14 residues. Trimming took 4 bases from V and 5 from J, leaving 15 bases between them. Per germline, CDR1 MNHEY and CDR2 SVGEGT. This CDR3 reads CASSSNSPGDEQYF. CDR3 bases: TGTGCCAGCAGTTCGAACTCACCCGGGGACGAGCAGTACTTC.

The CDR3 here is CAWDSRQGLAQSSYEQYF. Written as DNA, the CDR3 is TGTGCCTGGGATAGTAGACAGGGGTTAGCGCAGAGCTCCTACGAGCAGTACTTC. This chain uses TRBV30 with TRBJ2-7, with 8 positions matching TRBD1. The CDR3 spans 18 residues. V trimming: 5 bases; J trimming: 0 bases; junction bases outside the gene matches: 18. The germline V gene has CDR1 GTSNPN and CDR2 SVGIG (reference sequence).

The chain combines TRBV4-1 with TRBJ1-1, with a weak D call TRBD1 (5 bases). V was trimmed by 1 base and J by 4 bases, leaving 10 bases between them. CDR3 length equals 14 residues. The V gene's germline CDR1 is MGHRA and CDR2 YSYEKL. CDR3 region: CASSQVGGVTEAFF. The CDR3 region has the DNA TGCGCCAGCAGCCAAGTCGGGGGGGTCACTGAAGCTTTCTTT.

The chain joins TRBV3-1 (or the pseudogene TRBV3-2) to TRBJ1-1; a weak D match, TRBD1 (6 bases). V gave up 1 base and J gave up 7 bases, with 19 bases separating them. This CDR3 comprises 16 residues. Germline V gives CDR1 LGHDT, CDR2 YNNKEL (reference sequence). CDR3 protein: CASSQGRGWARGEAFF. For the CDR3, the DNA is TGTGCCAGCAGCCAAGGAAGGGGGTGGGCCCGCGGTGAAGCTTTCTTT.

The CDR3 nucleotides read TGTGCCTGGATCAATCGAGGCGGACAGGGAGGCGCTGGGGCCAACGTCCTGACTTTC. The encoded protein is CAWINRGGQGGAGANVLTF. This sequence joins TRBV30 and TRBJ2-6, with TRBD1 identical over 8 bases. The CDR3 loop spans 19 amino acids. Per the germline V gene, CDR1 is GTSNPN and CDR2 is SVGIG (reference sequence). J lost 2 bases, V lost 4 bases, and 16 bases had no gene match. Variable domain in full (rest from reference TRBV30 and TRBJ2-6): SQTIHQWPATLVQPVGSPLSLECTVEGTSNPNLYWYRQAAGRGLQLLFYSVGIGQISSEVPQNLSASRPQDRQFILSSKKLLLSDSGFYLCAWINRGGQGGAGANVLTFGAGSRLTVL.

This clone was counted once. V usage is TRBV29-1 and J usage is TRBJ2-3; 9 nucleotides match TRBD2. Germline CDR1 reads SQVTM; CDR2 reads ANQGSEA. V gave up 7 bases and J gave up 3 bases; unmatched junction bases: 11. This CDR3 is 15 amino acids long. CDR3 in amino acids: CSAPASGTTTDTQYF. The CDR3 DNA reads TGCAGCGCCCCAGCTAGCGGGACGACAACAGATACGCAGTATTTT.

The chain couples TRBV4-1 to TRBJ2-2; 16 nucleotides match TRBD2. In germline, CDR1 is MGHRA, CDR2 YSYEKL. Losses at the gene ends were 1 base for V and 7 bases for J; bases not matched to a gene: 9. The CDR3 is 19 amino acids. The CDR3 protein is CASSQVGPGLAGGSGELFF. The CDR3 nucleotides read TGCGCCAGCAGCCAAGTGGGGCCGGGACTAGCGGGAGGGAGCGGGGAGCTGTTTTTT.

This clone was detected a few times. This rearrangement joins TRBV6-1 to TRBJ1-1; no clear D. This CDR3 is 15 amino acids long. Germline CDR1 reads MNHNS; CDR2 reads SASEGT. V was shortened by 0 bases and J by 1 base, with 9 bases between the two germline ends. CDR3 in amino acids: CASSEARRRNTEAFF. CDR3 coding DNA: TGTGCCAGCAGTGAAGCGCGACGGAGGAACACTGAAGCTTTCTTT.

The V and J genes are TRBV15 and TRBJ1-4; the D gene is possibly TRBD1 (6 bases). The CDR3 loop spans 14 amino acids. Trimming took off 4 bases at V and 6 bases at J, with 12 bases between the two ends. Germline-derived CDR1 and CDR2 are LNHNV and YYDKDF (reference sequence). The CDR3: CATSKQGVDEKLFF. CDR3 sequence (DNA): TGTGCCACCAGCAAACAGGGAGTTGATGAAAAACTGTTTTTT. Using reference TRBV15 and TRBJ1-4 for the parts outside the CDR3, the full variable domain is DAMVIQNPRYQVTQFGKPVTLSCSQTLNHNVMYWYQQKSSQAPKLLFHYYDKDFNNEADTPDNFQSRRPNTSFCFLDIRSPGLGDTAMYLCATSKQGVDEKLFFGSGTQLSVL.

This chain joins TRBV7-8 and TRBJ2-7; D is undetermined. Germline lookup yields CDR1 SGHVS and CDR2 FQNEAQ. CDR3 size: 13 residues. The V end was cut by 5 bases, the J end by 3 bases, with 11 bases between. In DNA form, the CDR3 reads TGTGCCAGCAGCGCTTATGCGAGCTACGAGCAGTACTTC. Translated: CASSAYASYEQYF. Using reference TRBV7-8 and TRBJ2-7 for the parts outside the CDR3, the full variable domain is GAGVSQSPRYKVAKRGQDVALRCDPISGHVSLFWYQQALGQGPEFLTYFQNEAQLDKSGLPSDRFFAERPEGSVSTLKIQRTQQEDSAVYLCASSAYASYEQYFGPGTRLTVT.

The chain couples TRBV30 to TRBJ2-2; maybe TRBD2 (6 bases). The germline CDR1 and CDR2 sequences are GTSNPN and SVGIG (reference sequence). The CDR3 has 15 residues. With 3 bases removed from V and 1 base from J, the gap between germline ends came to 12 bases. CDR3 DNA sequence: TGTGCCTGGAGAGAGGCGGGACTGAACACCGGGGAGCTGTTTTTT. Its translation: CAWREAGLNTGELFF.

The chain employs TRBV9 and TRBJ2-1, with 10 bases fitting TRBD2. This CDR3 has 14 amino acids. V gave up 4 bases and J gave up 6 bases; unmatched junction bases: 4. Looked up from germline, CDR1 is SGDLS and CDR2 is YYNGEE. CDR3 bases: TGTGCCAGCAGCCCTTGGACTAGCGGCAATGAGCAGTTCTTC. Translating it yields CASSPWTSGNEQFF. Combining the CDR3 with reference TRBV9 and TRBJ2-1 gives the whole variable domain DSGVTQTPKHLITATGQRVTLRCSPRSGDLSVYWYQQSLDQGLQFLIQYYNGEERAKGNILERFSAQQFPDLHSELNLSSLELGDSALYFCASSPWTSGNEQFFGPGTRLTVL.

The chain is built from TRBV19 and TRBJ1-5, with 10 bases lining up with TRBD1. The CDR3 extends over 15 amino acids. The ends lost 3 bases at V and 5 bases at J; junction bases unmatched: 4. The germline gives CDR1 LNHDA, CDR2 SQIVND (reference sequence). The DNA of the CDR3 is TGTGCCAGTAGTATTCCGGGACAGGGGCATCAGCCCCAGCATTTT. Amino acid sequence: CASSIPGQGHQPQHF.

The V and J genes are TRBV7-9 and TRBJ1-4, with D perhaps matching TRBD1 (6 bases). The CDR3 totals 15 residues. CDR1 is SEHNR and CDR2 is FQNEAQ in the germline V gene (reference sequence). V gave up 0 bases and J gave up 5 bases, with 10 bases separating them. The CDR3 reads CASSLAGTPNEKLFF. For the CDR3, the DNA is TGTGCCAGCAGCTTAGCCGGGACACCCAATGAAAAACTGTTTTTT.

This rearrangement joins TRBV18 to TRBJ1-2; TRBD1 matches 7 bases. The CDR3 spans 15 residues. The germline gives CDR1 KGHSH, CDR2 LQKENI. The V segment lost 3 bases and the J segment 7 bases; nucleotides outside the gene matches: 11. The CDR3 DNA reads as TGTGCCAGCTCACCTTCGCGGGACAGTGCTTTTGGCTACACCTTC. It specifies CASSPSRDSAFGYTF.

As concerns this clone: The same CDR3 also results from other DNA sequences found in this sample. The rearrangement links TRBV5-1 to TRBJ1-2, with 8 bases lining up with TRBD1. The CDR3 has 13 amino acids. V lost 4 bases and J lost 8; bases outside the gene matches: 7. Germline V lookup: CDR1 SGHRS, CDR2 YFSETQ. The CDR3, as DNA: TGCGCCAGCAGCCTTGGACAGGGTCGGGGCTACACCTTC. It translates to CASSLGQGRGYTF.

The chain recombines TRBV7-8 with TRBJ1-1, with 8 bases lining up with TRBD1. There are 13 residues in the CDR3. Trimming cost V 5 bases and J 6 bases; bases outside gene matches: 5. Germline-derived CDR1 and CDR2 are SGHVS and FQNEAQ. DNA for the CDR3: TGTGCCAGCAGCCGAGGGACAGGCGCTGAAGCTTTCTTT. Residues: CASSRGTGAEAFF.

The gene calls are TRBV6-5 and TRBJ2-6; 9 bases match TRBD2. The CDR3 covers 14 residues. V lost 8 bases and J lost 4; bases outside the gene matches: 3. CDR1 and CDR2 from the germline V gene are MNHEY and SVGAGI. Here the CDR3 reads CASLAGHGANVLTF. DNA of the CDR3: TGTGCCAGCCTAGCGGGGCACGGGGCCAACGTCCTGACTTTC.

The rearrangement uses TRBV7-6 and TRBJ1-6; TRBD1 might be the D (6 bases). This CDR3 spans 16 amino acids. With 5 bases removed from V and 5 bases from J, the gap between germline ends came to 16 bases. The germline gives CDR1 SGHVS, CDR2 FNYEAQ. CDR3: CASSRESGTNNSPLHF. The CDR3 DNA reads TGTGCCAGCAGCCGGGAAAGCGGGACAAATAATTCACCCCTCCACTTT.

The chain combines TRBV7-9 with TRBJ1-6; no clear D gene. In germline, CDR1 is SEHNR, CDR2 FQNEAQ (reference sequence). V dropped 5 bases and J dropped 8 bases, with 7 bases sitting between them. The CDR3 has 12 amino acids. CDR3 DNA sequence: TGTGCCAGCAGCCCTCGTGATTCACCCCTCCACTTT. Translating gives CASSPRDSPLHF.

The V and J genes are TRBV7-9 and TRBJ2-1; 8 bases fit TRBD1. CDR3 size: 15 residues. V lost 1 base and J lost 10; bases outside the gene matches: 9. CDR1 SEHNR and CDR2 FQNEAQ come from the germline V gene (reference sequence). The CDR3 coding sequence is TGTGCCAGCAGCTTAGGGTCAGGGGGCCGCAGCGAGCAGTTCTTC. This encodes CASSLGSGGRSEQFF.

This chain connects TRBV30 to TRBJ2-2; D call uncertain. V dropped 0 bases and J dropped 4 bases, with 12 bases sitting between them. This CDR3 is built from 15 residues. Germline CDR1 reads GTSNPN; CDR2 reads SVGIG (reference sequence). CDR3 protein: CAWSVARSGTGELFF. DNA of the CDR3: TGTGCCTGGAGTGTAGCCAGGTCTGGCACCGGGGAGCTGTTTTTT.

The J gene is TRBJ1-1, the V gene TRBV6-1; D unresolved. V lost 0 bases and J lost 2, with 16 bases in between. The CDR3 sequence is 17 residues long. Germline V gene lookup returns CDR1 MNHNS and CDR2 SASEGT. The CDR3 here is CASSEALLRLSNTEAFF. CDR3 DNA: TGTGCCAGCAGTGAAGCGCTTCTGAGACTTTCTAACACTGAAGCTTTCTTT.

The chain employs TRBV7-2 and TRBJ2-5; possible D gene TRBD1, 6 bases. Trimming left V 0 bases short and J 4 bases short, with 12 bases between. This CDR3 is 15 amino acids long. CDR1 and CDR2 (germline): SGHTA, FQGNSA. The CDR3 DNA reads TGTGCCAGCAGCTTAGCGGTTAAAGGGGGAGAGACCCAGTACTTC. It translates to CASSLAVKGGETQYF.

The chain uses TRBV5-1 and TRBJ1-2; D not certain. The V end lost 0 bases, the J end lost 2 bases, and 11 bases lay between the germline ends. This CDR3 is 15 amino acids long. Looked up from germline, CDR1 is SGHRS and CDR2 is YFSETQ. CDR3 loop: CASSLGGSQNYGYTF. CDR3 DNA sequence: TGCGCCAGCAGCTTGGGAGGGTCTCAGAACTATGGCTACACCTTC.

This clone was picked up one time. The V and J genes are TRBV20-1 and TRBJ1-1; D is uncertain. In germline, CDR1 is DFQATT, CDR2 SNEGSKA (reference sequence). V lost 3 bases and J 9 bases, leaving 8 bases between the germline ends. The CDR3 spans 10 residues. The chain's CDR3 is CSASLGKAFF. The DNA of the CDR3 is TGCAGTGCTAGTTTGGGCAAAGCTTTCTTT.